These 25 T cell receptor beta chains came from one sample sequenced in a study of CD8 T cells in Susac syndrome. Random-hexamer reverse transcription was applied to about 0.5 to 1 ug RNA. Via MiXCR, TCRdb re-called the immunoSEQ multiplex PCR reads, giving one row per CDR3 protein. This sample has around 90,000 distinct CDR3 sequences; about 95% occur once, and the top ten carry 0.62%. The sequencing input was CD8+ T cells from PBMCs. The receptors shown here come from a human donor with Susac syndrome.

This clonotype appeared a single time. CDR3 in DNA: TGCAGTGCTACACCGGGACTAGTCAGCCCAAGCCAAGAGACCCAGTACTTC. Encoded protein: CSATPGLVSPSQETQYF. The chain uses TRBV20-1 and TRBJ2-5; 8 nucleotides agree with TRBD2. The germline V gene encodes CDR1 DFQATT and CDR2 SNEGSKA (reference sequence). After removal of 4 bases from V and 1 base from J, the junction contained 14 bases not matched to a gene. The CDR3 has 17 amino acids.

J is TRBJ1-1 and V is TRBV27; possible D gene TRBD1, 6 bases. This CDR3 has 14 amino acids. Trimming cost V 3 bases and J 1 base, with 9 bases left between them. Per germline, CDR1 MNHEY and CDR2 SMNVEV (reference sequence). The CDR3 loop is CASSFYRANTEAFF. The CDR3 nucleotides read TGTGCCAGCAGTTTTTACAGGGCGAACACTGAAGCTTTCTTT.

This sequence joins TRBV2 and TRBJ2-7; no reliable D call. V lost 6 bases, J lost 1 base, and 7 bases lay in between. The CDR3 spans 12 residues. The germline gives CDR1 SNHLY, CDR2 FYNNEI. CDR3 loop: CASRGISYEQYF. In nucleotides, the CDR3 is TGTGCCAGCAGAGGGATATCCTACGAGCAGTACTTC.

This rearrangement joins TRBV29-1 to TRBJ1-4, with TRBD1 as a possible D gene (5 bases). Trimming took off 3 bases at V and 6 bases at J, with 14 bases between the two ends. The CDR3 runs 14 residues. Germline lookup yields CDR1 SQVTM and CDR2 ANQGSEA. CDR3 in amino acids: CSVDSGQGYEKLFF. The CDR3 DNA follows: TGCAGCGTTGATAGCGGGCAGGGCTATGAAAAACTGTTTTTT. The full variable domain, completed using reference TRBV29-1 and TRBJ1-4, is SAVISQKPSRDICQRGTSLTIQCQVDSQVTMMFWYRQQPGQSLTLIATANQGSEATYESGFVIDKFPISRPNLTFSTLTVSNMSPEDSSIYLCSVDSGQGYEKLFFGSGTQLSVL.

J is TRBJ2-2 and V is TRBV5-1; unclear D gene. V was trimmed by 4 bases and J by 8 bases, leaving 9 bases between them. The germline V gene has CDR1 SGHRS and CDR2 YFSETQ. The CDR3 covers 12 residues. The DNA for the CDR3 is TGCGCCAGCAGCGACGGCGGTGGGGAGCTGTTTTTT. It encodes CASSDGGGELFF.

This clonotype has a single count. This rearrangement joins TRBV30 to TRBJ1-1, with 7 bases matching TRBD1. This CDR3 contains 13 residues. The V gene end was trimmed by 5 bases and the J gene end by 1 base; junction bases not matched to a gene: 4. CDR1 and CDR2 from the germline V gene are GTSNPN and SVGIG (reference sequence). CDR3 nucleotides: TGTGCCTGGGAAGACAGGGAGAACACTGAAGCTTTCTTT. Translation gives CAWEDRENTEAFF.

The chain is built from TRBV6-5 and TRBJ2-3; D gene ambiguous. The germline V gene has CDR1 MNHEY and CDR2 SVGAGI. With 8 bases removed from V and 4 bases from J, the gap between germline ends came to 7 bases. The CDR3 runs 11 residues. CDR3 nucleotide sequence: TGTGCCAGCGGCCTAGCAGATACGCAGTATTTT. Translation gives CASGLADTQYF.

V is TRBV5-1 and J is TRBJ2-1; 8 nucleotides match TRBD1. CDR1 and CDR2 from the germline V gene are SGHRS and YFSETQ. V trimming: 7 bases; J trimming: 7 bases; junction bases outside the gene matches: 7. The CDR3 length is 13 residues. Here the CDR3 DNA reads TGCGCCAGCGAAAACCAGGGGGCAAATGAGCAGTTCTTC. It is translated as CASENQGANEQFF.

The chain combines TRBV9 with TRBJ2-6, with D possibly TRBD1 on 5 matching bases. From germline, CDR1 is SGDLS and CDR2 YYNGEE. The CDR3 contains 18 residues. The germline V and J ends were trimmed by 0 bases and 2 bases, with 15 bases remaining between them. The CDR3 here is CASSVGGRVLAGANVLTF. In DNA, the CDR3 is TGTGCCAGCAGCGTAGGAGGCAGGGTGCTGGCTGGGGCCAACGTCCTGACTTTC.

The rearrangement links TRBV19 to TRBJ2-7; tentatively, D is TRBD2 (6 bases). The CDR3 contains 15 residues. Trimming stripped 0 bases from V and 3 bases from J, with 12 bases between. Looked up from germline, CDR1 is LNHDA and CDR2 is SQIVND (reference sequence). The CDR3 DNA reads as TGTGCCAGTAGTATAGATCATGCGGGACGCTACGAGCAGTACTTC. Its translation is CASSIDHAGRYEQYF.

Only one count was recorded for this clonotype. V gene TRBV30 combines with J gene TRBJ2-3, with a tentative D call TRBD2 (5 bases). This CDR3 comprises 13 residues. Germline V gives CDR1 GTSNPN, CDR2 SVGIG (reference sequence). V lost 1 base and J lost 5, with 10 bases in between. CDR3 nucleotides: TGTGCCTGGAGTGGGGGTGGAGGAGATACGCAGTATTTT. It translates to CAWSGGGGDTQYF.

This rearrangement joins TRBV6-2 or TRBV6-3 to TRBJ2-1; 11 bases fit TRBD1. V was clipped by 5 bases and J by 8 bases; unmatched bases: 8. The CDR3 sequence is 15 residues long. Germline V gives CDR1 MNHEY, CDR2 SVGEGT. The CDR3 is CASSKDRGRPDEQFF. Here the CDR3 DNA reads TGTGCCAGCAGTAAGGACAGGGGGCGCCCCGATGAGCAGTTCTTC.

The chain recombines TRBV27 with TRBJ2-7, with D possibly TRBD2 on 6 matching bases. Germline values: CDR1 MNHEY, CDR2 SMNVEV (reference sequence). This CDR3 region has 15 residues. Trimming cost V 0 bases and J 2 bases, with 11 bases left between them. CDR3 region: CASSLSRGETYEQYF. CDR3 nucleotides: TGTGCCAGCAGTTTATCCCGCGGGGAGACCTACGAGCAGTACTTC.

V and J are TRBV11-1 and TRBJ1-1; D may be TRBD1 (5 bases). Deletions cut 8 bases from V and 6 bases from J, with 16 bases between. Germline V gives CDR1 SGHAT, CDR2 FQDESV (reference sequence). The CDR3 has 13 amino acids. The CDR3 DNA sequence: TGTGCCAGCGCCATCGCGGGGCGGGCTGAAGCTTTCTTT. Protein product: CASAIAGRAEAFF.

The chain is built from TRBV27 and TRBJ2-5; D may be TRBD1 or TRBD2 (6 bases each). The CDR3 is 12 amino acids. Germline CDR1 is MNHEY and CDR2 is SMNVEV (reference sequence). Trimming took off 9 bases at V and 5 bases at J, with 13 bases between the two ends. CDR3 bases: TGTGCCAGTGAGGGGGGCGCGGAGACCCAGTACTTC. This gives the protein CASEGGAETQYF.

The CDR3 region has the DNA TGTGCCAGCAGTACGGGACAGGCTCCCCCGCAGTACTTC. Amino acid sequence: CASSTGQAPPQYF. This rearrangement joins TRBV27 to TRBJ2-7; 8 bases are a match to TRBD1. This CDR3 contains 13 residues. CDR1 is MNHEY and CDR2 is SMNVEV in the germline V gene (reference sequence). J lost 9 bases, V lost 5 bases, and 9 bases had no gene match.

This clonotype came up once. The J gene is TRBJ2-3, the V gene TRBV11-2; unclear D gene. Per germline, CDR1 SGHAT and CDR2 FQNNGV. Trimming removed 0 bases at V and 2 bases at J, with 9 bases between. CDR3 length: 15 residues. CDR3 DNA sequence: TGTGCCAGCAGCTTAGAGGGGTCTTTCACAGATACGCAGTATTTT. Its translation: CASSLEGSFTDTQYF.

The chain uses TRBV6-2 or TRBV6-3 and TRBJ2-7, with D unresolved. This CDR3 has 12 amino acids. Germline CDR1 reads MNHEY; CDR2 reads SVGEGT. V shed 5 bases and J shed 2 bases, with 7 bases lying between them. The CDR3 reads CASSDGAYEQYF. In DNA, the CDR3 is TGTGCCAGCAGTGATGGGGCCTACGAGCAGTACTTC.

The rearrangement uses TRBV27 and TRBJ1-6; no definite D call. This CDR3 comprises 15 residues. V was pared by 11 bases and J by 0 bases, with 14 bases between. Germline V gene lookup returns CDR1 MNHEY and CDR2 SMNVEV (reference sequence). DNA of the CDR3: TGTGCCGCCAAAATGGGGTCCTCCTATAATTCACCCCTCCACTTT. Its protein is CAAKMGSSYNSPLHF.

This chain links TRBV5-6 with TRBJ2-2; D unresolved. The CDR3 extends over 15 amino acids. V was cut by 4 bases and J by 4 bases, with 14 bases left in between. CDR1 is SGHDT and CDR2 is YYEEEE in the germline V gene. CDR3 region: CASSPFTPGTGELFF. The CDR3 coding sequence is TGTGCCAGCAGCCCCTTCACCCCGGGCACCGGGGAGCTGTTTTTT.

V gene TRBV11-3 combines with J gene TRBJ2-3, with no clear D. The germline V gene has CDR1 SGHNT and CDR2 YENEEA. CDR3 length: 13 amino acids. Trimming cost V 5 bases and J 3 bases, with 9 bases left between them. CDR3 DNA: TGTGCCAGCAGCCCCCAAGAGACAGATACGCAGTATTTT. This translates into CASSPQETDTQYF.

The chain carries TRBV2 and TRBJ2-5; TRBD2 aligns across 9 bases. Germline CDR1 reads SNHLY; CDR2 reads FYNNEI. The CDR3 covers 16 residues. V was pared by 7 bases and J by 9 bases, with 18 bases of the junction left unmatched. The CDR3 spells CASNPRAGGPVTAQYF. CDR3 DNA sequence: TGTGCCAGCAACCCCCGAGCGGGGGGCCCGGTGACGGCCCAGTACTTC.

The J gene is TRBJ2-3, the V gene TRBV12-3 or TRBV12-4, with D possibly called TRBD1 or TRBD2 (5 bases each). The length of the CDR3 is 11 residues. The V end lost 8 bases, the J end lost 5 bases, and 8 bases lay between the germline ends. CDR3 loop: CASGGVDTQYF. In DNA, the CDR3 is TGTGCCAGCGGGGGTGTAGATACGCAGTATTTT.

This sequence joins TRBV20-1 and TRBJ1-2; the D is unclear. CDR3 length: 13 residues. Trimming left V 0 bases short and J 2 bases short, with 7 bases between. CDR1 and CDR2 (germline): DFQATT, SNEGSKA (reference sequence). The CDR3 DNA reads as TGCAGTGCTAGAGATCCGTACAACTATGGCTACACCTTC. Encoded protein: CSARDPYNYGYTF.

V usage is TRBV25-1 and J usage is TRBJ2-1, with TRBD1 as a possible D gene (6 bases). Per germline, CDR1 MGHDK and CDR2 SYGVNS. The CDR3 contains 13 residues. V gave up 6 bases and J gave up 9 bases, with 15 bases separating them. CDR3 loop: CASRLQQGSEQFF. DNA for the CDR3: TGTGCCAGCAGACTTCAACAGGGTAGTGAGCAGTTCTTC.